This T cell receptor beta chain is from a study of T-cell memory formation after mild COVID-19. Findings and limits, study-wide: Later expanders leaned CD4+, whereas clones that contracted between day 15 and 85 were balanced CD4/CD8.

TCRdb redid the calling of the 5' RACE reads with MiXCR, one entry per CDR3 protein. Here the sample spans 450,000 to 650,000 distinct CDR3 sequences, around 17% being singletons. This clonotype was seen a handful of times. What it binds is not known. V lost 6 bases and J 10 bases, leaving 15 bases between the germline ends. Germline V CDR1 and CDR2: MGHDK, SYGVNS. The length of the CDR3 is 12 residues. The sequence was obtained from an adult woman who had mild COVID-19 (a few samples of this study predate the infection). Cell type and time point are not known. Sequencing was carried out using PBMCs or a T cell subset sorted from them (not recorded which). The rearrangement joins TRBV25-1 to TRBJ1-1; maybe TRBD1 (6 bases). The CDR3 is CASSLDRRGAFF. The CDR3 nucleotides read TGTGCCAGCAGCCTAGACAGGCGTGGAGCTTTCTTT.